This TCR beta chain was sequenced for a study of T cells after yellow fever vaccination. Study-wide background: Each low-cell-number fraction was prepared by means of SMART-Seq v4 Ultra Low Input. General study findings and limits: Post-booster repertoires again held most primary-vaccination clones (roughly 96% CD4, 85% to 90% CD8).

Between the trimmed V and J ends, which lost 5 bases and 7 bases, there was a span of 18 bases. The CDR3 contains 15 residues. CDR1 and CDR2 (germline): SGHTA, FQGNSA. Via MiXCR, TCRdb re-called the 5' RACE reads, giving one row per CDR3 protein. The sample includes roughly 150,000 distinct CDR3 sequences, 6.6% of them seen just once. This clonotype was seen at least ten times. Its antigen is undetermined. This rearrangement joins TRBV7-2 to TRBJ2-1; D possibly corresponds to TRBD2 (6 bases). Specimen: CD4+ T cells sorted from PBMCs, collected 10 days after the yellow fever booster vaccination. The receptor was isolated from a young man who received the YFV17D yellow fever vaccine. CDR3 region: CASSPQVGGDNEQFF. In nucleotides, the CDR3 is TGTGCCAGCAGCCCCCAAGTGGGAGGAGATAATGAGCAGTTCTTC.